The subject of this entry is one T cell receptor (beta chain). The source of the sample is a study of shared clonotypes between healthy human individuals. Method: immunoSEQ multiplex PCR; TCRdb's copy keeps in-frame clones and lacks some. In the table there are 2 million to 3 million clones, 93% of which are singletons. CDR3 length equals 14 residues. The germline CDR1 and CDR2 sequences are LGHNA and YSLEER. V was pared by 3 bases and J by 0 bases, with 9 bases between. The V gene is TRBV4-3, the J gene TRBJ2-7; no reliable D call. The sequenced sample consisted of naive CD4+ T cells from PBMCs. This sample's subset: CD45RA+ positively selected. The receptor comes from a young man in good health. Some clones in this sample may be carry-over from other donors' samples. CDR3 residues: CASSQGFSSYEQYF. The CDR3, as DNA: TGCGCCAGCAGCCAGGGGTTTAGCTCCTACGAGCAGTACTTC.